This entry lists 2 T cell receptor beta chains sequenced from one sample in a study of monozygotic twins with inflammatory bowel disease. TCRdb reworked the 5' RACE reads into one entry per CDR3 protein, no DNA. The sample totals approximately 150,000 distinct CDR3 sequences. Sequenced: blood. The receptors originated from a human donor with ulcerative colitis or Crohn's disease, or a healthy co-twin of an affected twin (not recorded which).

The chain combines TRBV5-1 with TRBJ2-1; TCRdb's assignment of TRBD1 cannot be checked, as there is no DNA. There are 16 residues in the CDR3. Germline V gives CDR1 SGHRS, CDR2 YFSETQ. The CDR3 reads CASSSIQGTNYNEQFF.

CDR3 sequence: CASSTLAAEQFF. This rearrangement joins TRBV25-1 to TRBJ2-1; TCRdb's D call, TRBD2, is unchecked because there is no DNA. This CDR3 is built from 12 residues. Germline loops: CDR1 MGHDK, CDR2 SYGVNS.